Listed here is a single TCR beta chain. This CDR3 has 13 amino acids. Germline CDR1 SQVTM, CDR2 ANQGSEA. V shed 4 bases and J shed 4 bases, with 12 bases lying between them. The data were obtained in a study of shared clonotypes between healthy human individuals. Deep was the level at which the assay was run. The repertoire was sequenced with immunoSEQ multiplex PCR; TCRdb's copy has only in-frame clones and lacks some. The data show more than 900,000 clones, 78% seen once. Sequenced input: memory CD4+ T cells from PBMCs. Subset specified: CD45RA-negative fraction. This TCR was recovered from a man aged 18 to 30 in good health. Some clones in this sample may be carry-over from other donors' samples. The rearrangement uses TRBV29-1 and TRBJ2-3; D not resolved. The DNA for the CDR3 is TGCAGCGTTGTCCCCAGCGCCGCAGATACGCAGTATTTT. Encoded protein: CSVVPSAADTQYF.